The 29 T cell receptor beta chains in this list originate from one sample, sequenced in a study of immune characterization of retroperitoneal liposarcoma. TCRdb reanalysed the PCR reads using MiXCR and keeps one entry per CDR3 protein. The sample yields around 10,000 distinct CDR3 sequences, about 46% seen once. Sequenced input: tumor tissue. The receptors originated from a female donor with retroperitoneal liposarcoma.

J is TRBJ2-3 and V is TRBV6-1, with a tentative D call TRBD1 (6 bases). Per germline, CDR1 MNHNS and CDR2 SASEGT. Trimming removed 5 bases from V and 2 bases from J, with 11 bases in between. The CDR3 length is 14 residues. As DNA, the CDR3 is TGTGCCAGCAGTCTCCGGGACAACACAGATACGCAGTATTTT. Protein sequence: CASSLRDNTDTQYF.

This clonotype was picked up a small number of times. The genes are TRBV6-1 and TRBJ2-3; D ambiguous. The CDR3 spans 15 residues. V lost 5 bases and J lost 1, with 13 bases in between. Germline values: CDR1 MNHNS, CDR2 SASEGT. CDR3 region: CASSYKGRGTDTQYF. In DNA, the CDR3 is TGTGCCAGCAGTTATAAGGGTAGGGGCACAGATACGCAGTATTTT.

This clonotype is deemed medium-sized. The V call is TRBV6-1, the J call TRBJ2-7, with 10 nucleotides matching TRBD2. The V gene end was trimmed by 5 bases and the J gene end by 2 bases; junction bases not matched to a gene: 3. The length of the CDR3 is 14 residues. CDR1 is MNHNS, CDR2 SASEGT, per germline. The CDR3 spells CASSFGTSAYEQYF. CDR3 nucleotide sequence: TGTGCCAGCAGTTTTGGGACTAGCGCCTACGAGCAGTACTTC.

CDR3 region: CATAQTTVYEQFF. CDR3 in DNA: TGTGCCACCGCCCAGACGACAGTCTACGAGCAGTTCTTC. The chain couples TRBV12-3 or TRBV12-4 to TRBJ2-1, with D possibly being TRBD1 (5 bases). CDR3 length equals 13 residues. V lost 10 bases, J lost 10 bases, and 20 bases lay in between.

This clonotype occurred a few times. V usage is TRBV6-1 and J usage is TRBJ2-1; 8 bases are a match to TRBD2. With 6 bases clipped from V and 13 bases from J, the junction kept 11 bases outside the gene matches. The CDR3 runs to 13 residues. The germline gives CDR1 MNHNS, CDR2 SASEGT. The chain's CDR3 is CASSGGGKETQFF. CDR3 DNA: TGTGCCAGCAGCGGGGGGGGGAAAGAGACCCAGTTCTTC.

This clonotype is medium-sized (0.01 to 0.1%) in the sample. For the CDR3, the DNA is TGTGCCAGCAGTGACGGACCGCCTGGCCTCTACGAGCAGTTCTTC. Amino acid sequence: CASSDGPPGLYEQFF. The chain combines TRBV6-1 with TRBJ2-1; D uncertain. The CDR3 is made up of 15 amino acids. The germline V gene encodes CDR1 MNHNS and CDR2 SASEGT. The ends were cut back, 3 bases at V and 10 bases at J, with 19 bases in the middle.

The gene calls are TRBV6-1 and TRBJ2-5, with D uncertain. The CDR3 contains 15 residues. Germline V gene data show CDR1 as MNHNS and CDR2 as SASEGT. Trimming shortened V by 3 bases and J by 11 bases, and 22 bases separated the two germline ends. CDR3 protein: CASSDLSARYNEQYF. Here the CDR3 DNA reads TGTGCCAGCAGTGACTTGAGCGCTCGGTACAATGAGCAGTACTTC.

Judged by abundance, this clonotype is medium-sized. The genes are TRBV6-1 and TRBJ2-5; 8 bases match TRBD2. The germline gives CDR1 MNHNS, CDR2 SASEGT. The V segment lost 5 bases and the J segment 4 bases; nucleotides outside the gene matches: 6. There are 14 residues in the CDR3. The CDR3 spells CASSRPGGAETQYF. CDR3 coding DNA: TGTGCCAGCAGTCGCCCCGGGGGGGCAGAGACCCAGTACTTC.

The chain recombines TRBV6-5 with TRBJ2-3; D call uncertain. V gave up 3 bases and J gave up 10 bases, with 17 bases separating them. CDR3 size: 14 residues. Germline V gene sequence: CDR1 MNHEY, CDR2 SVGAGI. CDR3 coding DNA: TGTGCCAGCAGTTATTCCAGCGTCGGGTTGGCGCAGTATTTT. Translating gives CASSYSSVGLAQYF.

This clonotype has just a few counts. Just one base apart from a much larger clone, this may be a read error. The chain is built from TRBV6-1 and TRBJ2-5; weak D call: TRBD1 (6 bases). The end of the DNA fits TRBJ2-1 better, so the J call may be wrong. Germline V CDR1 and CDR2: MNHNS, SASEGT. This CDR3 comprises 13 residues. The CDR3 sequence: CASTHRDKETQFF. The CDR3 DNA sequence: TGTGCCAGCACTCACCGGGACAAAGAGACCCAGTTCTTC.

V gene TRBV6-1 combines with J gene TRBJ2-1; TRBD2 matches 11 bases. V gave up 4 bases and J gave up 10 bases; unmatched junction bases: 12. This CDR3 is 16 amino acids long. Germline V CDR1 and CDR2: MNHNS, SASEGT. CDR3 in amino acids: CASSAGTSGTWGEQFF. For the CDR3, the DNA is TGTGCCAGCAGTGCCGGGACTAGCGGTACCTGGGGCGAGCAGTTCTTC.

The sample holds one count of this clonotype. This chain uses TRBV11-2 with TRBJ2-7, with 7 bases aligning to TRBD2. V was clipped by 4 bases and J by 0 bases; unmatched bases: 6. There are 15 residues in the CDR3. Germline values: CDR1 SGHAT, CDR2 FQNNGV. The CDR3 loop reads CASSSVGGSSYEQYF. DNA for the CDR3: TGTGCCAGCAGCTCCGTGGGGGGGAGCTCCTACGAGCAGTACTTC.

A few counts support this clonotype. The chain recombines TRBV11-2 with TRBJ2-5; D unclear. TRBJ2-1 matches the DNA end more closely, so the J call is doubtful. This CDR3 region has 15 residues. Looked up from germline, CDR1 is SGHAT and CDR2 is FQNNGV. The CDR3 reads CASSFASQSQETQFF. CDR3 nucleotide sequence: TGTGCCAGCAGCTTTGCGTCACAGAGTCAAGAGACCCAGTTCTTC.

This CDR3 is CASSLRPTYEQYF. CDR3 in DNA: TGTGCCAGCAGTCTCCGCCCCACCTACGAGCAGTACTTC. This rearrangement joins TRBV6-8 to TRBJ2-4; D gene uncertain. The end of the DNA aligns better with TRBJ2-7, so the J call may be wrong. Germline CDR1 is MNHGY and CDR2 is SAAAGT. This CDR3 is built from 13 residues.

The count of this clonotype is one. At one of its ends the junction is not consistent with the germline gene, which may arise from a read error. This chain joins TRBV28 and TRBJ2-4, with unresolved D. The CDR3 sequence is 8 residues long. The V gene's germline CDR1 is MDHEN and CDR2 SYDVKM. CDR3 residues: CASSLSGF. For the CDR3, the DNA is TGTGCCAGCAGTCTGTCAGGCTTC.

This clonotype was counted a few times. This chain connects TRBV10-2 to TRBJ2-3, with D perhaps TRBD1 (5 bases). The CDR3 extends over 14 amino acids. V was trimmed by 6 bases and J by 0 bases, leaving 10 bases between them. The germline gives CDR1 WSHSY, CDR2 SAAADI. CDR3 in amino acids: CASRRQGSTDTQYF. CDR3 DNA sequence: TGCGCCAGCAGGAGGCAGGGAAGCACAGATACGCAGTATTTT.

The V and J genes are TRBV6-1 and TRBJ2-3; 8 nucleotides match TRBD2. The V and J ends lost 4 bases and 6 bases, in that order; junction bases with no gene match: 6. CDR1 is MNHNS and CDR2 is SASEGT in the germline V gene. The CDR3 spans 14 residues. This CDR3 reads CASSGLAGQDTQYF. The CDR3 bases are TGTGCCAGCAGTGGGCTAGCGGGCCAGGATACGCAGTATTTT.

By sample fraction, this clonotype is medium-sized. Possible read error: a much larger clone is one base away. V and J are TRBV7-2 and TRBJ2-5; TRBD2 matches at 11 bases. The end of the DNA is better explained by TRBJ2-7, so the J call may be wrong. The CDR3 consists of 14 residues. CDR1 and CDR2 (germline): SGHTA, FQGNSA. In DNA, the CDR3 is TGTGCCAACAGCTTAACTAGCGGGAGTGCCGAGCAGTACTTC. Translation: CANSLTSGSAEQYF.

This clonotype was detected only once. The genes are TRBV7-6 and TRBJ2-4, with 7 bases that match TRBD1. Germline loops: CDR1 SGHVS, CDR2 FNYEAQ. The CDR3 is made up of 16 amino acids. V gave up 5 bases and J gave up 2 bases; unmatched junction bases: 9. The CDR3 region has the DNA TGTGCCAGCAGCCTACTGAAGACAGGGTCCAAAAACATTCAGTACTTC. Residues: CASSLLKTGSKNIQYF. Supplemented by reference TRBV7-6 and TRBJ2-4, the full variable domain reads GAGVSQSPRYKVTKRGQDVALRCDPISGHVSLYWYRQALGQGPEFLTYFNYEAQQDKSGLPNDRFSAERPEGSISTLTIQRTEQRDSAMYRCASSLLKTGSKNIQYFGAGTRLSVL.

The CDR3 spells CASSLRGLGGYGYTF. The CDR3 region has the DNA TGTGCCAGCAGTCTTCGGGGATTAGGGGGCTATGGCTACACCTTC. The chain has TRBV27 and TRBJ1-2; TRBD1 might be the D (6 bases). Trimming stripped 5 bases from V and 4 bases from J, with 17 bases between. Germline-derived CDR1 and CDR2 are MNHEY and SMNVEV (reference sequence). The CDR3 spans 15 residues.

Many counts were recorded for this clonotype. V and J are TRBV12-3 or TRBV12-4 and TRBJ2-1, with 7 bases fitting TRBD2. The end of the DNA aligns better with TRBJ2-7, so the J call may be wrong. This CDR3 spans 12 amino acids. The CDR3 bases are TGTGCCAGCAGTCCCCGGGGGGACGAGCAGTACTTC. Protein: CASSPRGDEQYF.

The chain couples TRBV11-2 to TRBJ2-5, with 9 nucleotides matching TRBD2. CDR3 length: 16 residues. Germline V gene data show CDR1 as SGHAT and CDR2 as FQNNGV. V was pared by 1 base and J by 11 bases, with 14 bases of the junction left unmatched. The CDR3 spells CASSLGLAGFYNEQYF. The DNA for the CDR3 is TGTGCCAGCAGCTTAGGTCTAGCGGGATTTTACAATGAGCAGTACTTC. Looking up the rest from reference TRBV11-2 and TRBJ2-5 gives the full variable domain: EAGVAQSPRYKIIEKRQSVAFWCNPISGHATLYWYQQILGQGPKLLIQFQNNGVVDDSQLPKDRFSAERLKGVDSTLKIQPAKLEDSAVYLCASSLGLAGFYNEQYFGPGTRLLVL.

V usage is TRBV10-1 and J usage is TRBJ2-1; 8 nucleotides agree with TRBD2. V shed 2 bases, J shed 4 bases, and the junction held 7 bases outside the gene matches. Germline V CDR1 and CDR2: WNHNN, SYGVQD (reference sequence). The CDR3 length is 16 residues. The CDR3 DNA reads TGCGCCAGCAGTGAGAGGGTCGGGAGGGTATACAATGAGCAGTTCTTC. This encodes CASSERVGRVYNEQFF.

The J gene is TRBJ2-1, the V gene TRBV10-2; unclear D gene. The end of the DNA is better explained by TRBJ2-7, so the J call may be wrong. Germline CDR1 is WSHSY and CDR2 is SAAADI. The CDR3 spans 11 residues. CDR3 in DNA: TGCGCCAGCAGTGAGTGGGGCGAGCAGTACTTC. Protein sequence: CASSEWGEQYF.

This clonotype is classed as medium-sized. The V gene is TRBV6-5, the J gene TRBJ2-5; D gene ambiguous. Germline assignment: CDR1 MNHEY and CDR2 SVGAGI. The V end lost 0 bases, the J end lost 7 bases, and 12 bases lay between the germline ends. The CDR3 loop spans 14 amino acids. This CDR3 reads CASSYSATRRTQYF. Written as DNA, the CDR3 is TGTGCCAGCAGTTACTCGGCCACTCGGCGGACCCAGTACTTC.

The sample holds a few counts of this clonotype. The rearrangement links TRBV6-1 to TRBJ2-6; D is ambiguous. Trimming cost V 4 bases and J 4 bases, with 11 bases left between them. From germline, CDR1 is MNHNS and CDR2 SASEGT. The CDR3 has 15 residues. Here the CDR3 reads CASSGRALGANVLTF. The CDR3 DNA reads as TGTGCCAGCAGTGGAAGGGCGCTGGGGGCCAACGTCCTGACTTTC.

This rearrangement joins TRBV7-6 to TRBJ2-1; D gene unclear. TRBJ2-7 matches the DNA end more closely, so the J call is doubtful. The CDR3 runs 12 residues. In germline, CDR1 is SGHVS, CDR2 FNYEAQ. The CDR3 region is CASSSAYNEQYF. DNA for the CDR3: TGTGCCAGCAGTTCCGCTTACAATGAGCAGTACTTC.

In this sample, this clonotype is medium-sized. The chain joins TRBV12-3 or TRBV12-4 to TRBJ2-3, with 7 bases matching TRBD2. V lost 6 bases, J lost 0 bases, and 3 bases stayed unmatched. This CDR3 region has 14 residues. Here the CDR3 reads CASRSGISTDTQYF. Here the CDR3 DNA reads TGTGCCAGCAGGAGCGGGATTAGCACAGATACGCAGTATTTT.

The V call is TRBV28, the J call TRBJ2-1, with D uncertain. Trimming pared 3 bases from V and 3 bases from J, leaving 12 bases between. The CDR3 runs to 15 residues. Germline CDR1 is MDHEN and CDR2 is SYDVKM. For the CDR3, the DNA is TGTGCCAGCAGTTTTTCCAGGCAGGACTACAATGAGCAGTTCTTC. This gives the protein CASSFSRQDYNEQFF. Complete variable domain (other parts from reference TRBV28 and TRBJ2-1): DVKVTQSSRYLVKRTGEKVFLECVQDMDHENMFWYRQDPGLGLRLIYFSYDVKMKEKGDIPEGYSVSREKKERFSLILESASTNQTSMYLCASSFSRQDYNEQFFGPGTRLTVL.